This note documents a single T cell receptor (beta chain) sequence. Its antigen is undetermined. Germline V lookup: CDR1 MGHDK, CDR2 SYGVNS. This CDR3 region has 16 residues. V lost 5 bases and J lost 2, with 17 bases in between. The data stem from a study of graft-versus-host responses after intestinal transplantation. Profiled with immunoSEQ multiplex PCR; TCRdb holds only in-frame clones, not every one. The data show roughly 93,000 clones, with approximately 90% seen just once and more than 0.35% held by the top ten. Here the sequenced sample was unstimulated CD8+ T cells sorted from spleen or lymph node cells, taken before transplant. The sequence was collected from a human donor who was the organ donor for an intestinal transplant. V gene TRBV25-1 combines with J gene TRBJ2-3; possible D gene TRBD1, 5 bases. CDR3: CASSHYVQGTTDTQYF. CDR3 in DNA: TGTGCCAGCAGTCATTACGTTCAGGGTACCACAGATACGCAGTATTTT.